Sequencing of this T cell receptor beta chain was carried out in a study of blood T cell repertoires in COVID-19. Study information: Acute-phase and convalescent COVID-19 samples originated in the United States, Italy and Spain.

Original analysis: Reference gene primer amplification gave nucleated cell count estimates. Data came from immunoSEQ multiplex PCR; TCRdb stores just in-frame clones and leaves some out. The V and J calls and clone size are taken from that table; D and trimming were inferred from the DNA. Among just over 150,000 clones, roughly 80% were seen once, and the ten largest hold 0.5% to 0.65%. Germline CDR1 and CDR2: KGHSH and LQKENI. Trimming took off 5 bases at V and 0 bases at J, with 8 bases between the two ends. CDR3 length: 14 amino acids. This receptor was identified in a man in his 60s with acute or convalescent COVID-19. The material sequenced was peripheral blood. This sequence joins TRBV18 and TRBJ1-5; D ambiguous. CDR3 DNA sequence: TGTGCCAGCTCAAGGGAGCTTAGCAATCAGCCCCAGCATTTT. It specifies CASSRELSNQPQHF.